What follows is one T cell receptor beta chain and its context. What it binds is not known. Focal radiation plus CTLA-4 blockade with ipilimumab was administered to patients who had chemo-refractory metastatic non-small-cell lung cancer. The source of the sample is a study of radiotherapy plus CTLA-4 blockade in lung cancer. Study-level results: Strongest reported response predictors: early blood clone changes and post-radiation interferon-beta.

The CDR3 length is 16 residues. Germline values: CDR1 SNHLY, CDR2 FYNNEI. The junction had 7 bases not matched to a gene; V was cut back by 5 bases and J by 1 base. Libraries were prepared by immunoSEQ multiplex PCR; TCRdb keeps only in-frame clonotypes and omits some of them. The table has roughly 42,000 clones, around 63% seen once. V gene TRBV2 combines with J gene TRBJ2-2, with 7 bases identical to TRBD1. The sequence derives from a human donor with non-small cell lung cancer who had a partial response to radiotherapy plus ipilimumab. This specimen was peripheral blood, taken from a patient treated with radiotherapy plus ipilimumab. This CDR3 is CASSQQGNRNTGELFF. For the CDR3, the DNA is TGTGCCAGCAGTCAACAGGGGAATAGGAACACCGGGGAGCTGTTTTTT. Full variable domain (missing parts from reference TRBV2 and TRBJ2-2): EPEVTQTPSHQVTQMGQEVILRCVPISNHLYFYWYRQILGQKVEFLVSFYNNEISEKSEIFDDQFSVERPDGSNFTLKIRSTKLEDSAMYFCASSQQGNRNTGELFFGEGSRLTVL.